This passage covers 32 T cell receptor beta chains from one sample sequenced in a study of blood T cell repertoires in COVID-19. The assay was immunoSEQ multiplex PCR, and TCRdb's table has in-frame clones only and misses some. The table shows a few hundred thousand clones, with around 87% occurring only once. The specimen sequenced was PBMCs or T cells enriched from blood (not recorded which). The source of these receptors is a woman between 18 and 29 years old with acute COVID-19.

V is TRBV4-1 and J is TRBJ2-4, with D possibly matching TRBD2 (5 bases). The CDR3 sequence is 15 residues long. The ends were cut back, 0 bases at V and 3 bases at J, with 9 bases in the middle. Germline assignment: CDR1 MGHRA and CDR2 YSYEKL. This chain's CDR3 is CASSQDRGGKNIQYF. CDR3 bases: TGCGCCAGCAGCCAAGATCGCGGAGGCAAAAACATTCAGTACTTC.

The CDR3 sequence: CASSRDRRTYEQYF. The CDR3 bases are TGTGCCAGCAGCCGGGACAGGAGGACCTACGAGCAGTACTTC. V gene TRBV7-2 combines with J gene TRBJ2-7, with TRBD1 matching 8 bases. V shed 5 bases and J 2 bases; nucleotides not matched to a gene: 5. The germline CDR1 and CDR2 sequences are SGHTA and FQGNSA. This CDR3 is built from 14 residues. Based on the CDR3 plus reference TRBV7-2 and TRBJ2-7, the full variable domain is GAGVSQSPSNKVTEKGKDVELRCDPISGHTALYWYRQSLGQGLEFLIYFQGNSAPDKSGLPSDRFSAERTGGSVSTLTIQRTQQEDSAVYLCASSRDRRTYEQYFGPGTRLTVT.

The chain combines TRBV9 with TRBJ2-3; tentative D call: TRBD2 (5 bases). Germline assignment: CDR1 SGDLS and CDR2 YYNGEE. Trimming took off 6 bases at V and 6 bases at J, with 17 bases between the two ends. The CDR3 extends over 14 amino acids. The CDR3 DNA reads TGTGCCAGCACACCTGGTGGAGGATCGGATACGCAGTATTTT. Protein sequence: CASTPGGGSDTQYF.

V is TRBV7-9 and J is TRBJ2-1; D gene ambiguous. The V gene's germline CDR1 is SEHNR and CDR2 FQNEAQ (reference sequence). Deletions cut 8 bases from V and 3 bases from J, with 11 bases between. This CDR3 comprises 13 residues. The CDR3 reads CASGWSDYNEQFF. The CDR3 region has the DNA TGTGCCAGCGGTTGGAGCGACTACAATGAGCAGTTCTTC.

V and J are TRBV9 and TRBJ1-1; 8 bases match TRBD1. Germline CDR1 and CDR2: SGDLS and YYNGEE. V was clipped by 3 bases and J by 7 bases; unmatched bases: 8. CDR3 length: 14 amino acids. CDR3 residues: CASSAFAGGYEAFF. DNA of the CDR3: TGTGCCAGCAGCGCGTTTGCAGGGGGCTATGAAGCTTTCTTT.

The CDR3 DNA reads as TGTGCCAGCAGCCACCGAAGAGGGACTAGCGGGAGGGCCAAAAATGAGCAGTTCTTC. Amino acids: CASSHRRGTSGRAKNEQFF. The genes are TRBV14 and TRBJ2-1; 16 nucleotides agree with TRBD2. The J segment lost 7 bases and the V segment lost 3 bases, leaving 12 bases of the junction unmatched. Per germline, CDR1 SGHDN and CDR2 FVKESK. The CDR3 spans 19 residues.

As to this clone: A read error may account for a junction end that differs from germline. The chain uses TRBV27 and TRBJ1-6, with D possibly matching TRBD1 (5 bases). CDR1 and CDR2 from the germline V gene are MNHEY and SMNVEV (reference sequence). The CDR3 extends over 17 amino acids. CDR3 bases: TGTGCCAGCAGTATATCAGGGAGAAGCTCCTATAATTCACCCCTCCACTTT. Its translation is CASSISGRSSYNSPLHF.

The CDR3 DNA follows: TGTGCCAGCAGTTTGCAGGGGGTCGGGTATGGTCAGCCCCAGCATTTT. It translates to CASSLQGVGYGQPQHF. The rearrangement joins TRBV27 to TRBJ1-5; 7 bases line up with TRBD1. V lost 3 bases and J lost 6; bases outside the gene matches: 11. Germline-derived CDR1 and CDR2 are MNHEY and SMNVEV (reference sequence). This CDR3 spans 16 amino acids.

This clone has more than one count but fewer than ten. The genes are TRBV14 and TRBJ1-4, with TRBD1 identical over 12 bases. The CDR3 is 17 residues long. Per the germline V gene, CDR1 is SGHDN and CDR2 is FVKESK. With 4 bases clipped from V and 8 bases from J, the junction kept 11 bases outside the gene matches. The CDR3 DNA reads as TGTGCCAGCAGCCCAGGGACAGGGGGCGGCCCGGGAGAAAAACTGTTTTTT. Protein product: CASSPGTGGGPGEKLFF.

In this sample, this clone turned up a few times. The chain employs TRBV28 and TRBJ1-2; possibly TRBD1 for D (5 bases). Germline values: CDR1 MDHEN, CDR2 SYDVKM. V gave up 5 bases and J gave up 2 bases, with 9 bases separating them. The CDR3 loop spans 13 amino acids. This CDR3 reads CASSNRQNYGYTF. The CDR3 bases are TGTGCCAGCAGTAACAGACAGAACTATGGCTACACCTTC.

The rearrangement uses TRBV3-1 (or the pseudogene TRBV3-2) and TRBJ2-6; tentative D call: TRBD2 (5 bases). Deletions cut 6 bases from V and 0 bases from J, with 12 bases between. The CDR3 loop spans 16 amino acids. The germline CDR1 and CDR2 sequences are LGHDT and YNNKEL (reference sequence). In nucleotides, the CDR3 is TGTGCCAGCAGGCCGAGTGGGAGCTCTGGGGCCAACGTCCTGACTTTC. Translating it yields CASRPSGSSGANVLTF.

This sequence joins TRBV7-9 and TRBJ2-1; maybe TRBD2 (7 bases). V lost 5 bases and J 0 bases, leaving 26 bases between the germline ends. This CDR3 has 20 amino acids. Germline assignment: CDR1 SEHNR and CDR2 FQNEAQ (reference sequence). CDR3 amino acids: CASSNRGGGRASSSYNEQFF. The CDR3 DNA is TGTGCCAGCAGCAACCGTGGGGGCGGGAGAGCCTCCAGCTCCTACAATGAGCAGTTCTTC.

This chain uses TRBV18 with TRBJ1-5, with no clear D. CDR1 is KGHSH and CDR2 is LQKENI in the germline V gene. V lost 3 bases, J lost 2 bases, and 11 bases lay in between. CDR3 size: 15 residues. The CDR3 protein is CASSPRHGGNQPQHF. The CDR3 DNA follows: TGTGCCAGCTCACCGCGGCACGGTGGCAATCAGCCCCAGCATTTT.

V usage is TRBV11-2 and J usage is TRBJ2-5; 14 bases are shared with TRBD2. After removal of 2 bases from V and 4 bases from J, the junction contained 6 bases not matched to a gene. Germline V gene sequence: CDR1 SGHAT, CDR2 FQNNGV. The CDR3 has 17 amino acids. The CDR3 loop is CASSLLGLAGGVETQYF. The CDR3, as DNA: TGTGCCAGCAGCTTATTAGGACTAGCGGGAGGTGTAGAGACCCAGTACTTC.

This rearrangement joins TRBV5-5 to TRBJ2-2; D might be TRBD1 (6 bases). The ends were cut back, 0 bases at V and 0 bases at J, with 6 bases in the middle. CDR3 size: 15 residues. Per germline, CDR1 SGHKS and CDR2 YYEKEE (reference sequence). The CDR3 loop is CASSLAGANTGELFF. The CDR3 nucleotides are TGTGCCAGCAGCTTGGCAGGGGCGAACACCGGGGAGCTGTTTTTT.

This chain joins TRBV5-5 and TRBJ2-7; possible D gene TRBD1, 5 bases. CDR1 and CDR2 from the germline V gene are SGHKS and YYEKEE (reference sequence). The CDR3 consists of 14 residues. The V end was cut by 4 bases, the J end by 2 bases, with 13 bases between. As DNA, the CDR3 is TGTGCCAGCAGCCCACGAGGACAAACCTACGAGCAGTACTTC. This encodes CASSPRGQTYEQYF.

The gene calls are TRBV5-8 and TRBJ1-6; D not resolved. Germline V gives CDR1 SGHTS, CDR2 YDEGEE. The CDR3 runs to 15 residues. Trimming shortened V by 0 bases and J by 7 bases, and 11 bases separated the two germline ends. Here the CDR3 DNA reads TGTGCCAGCAGCTTGGAGTCAGGCGTCAATTCACCCCTCCACTTT. Amino acids: CASSLESGVNSPLHF.

This clone was seen only once. Germline is not matched at one junction end, which may reflect a read error. The rearrangement links TRBV4-3 to TRBJ1-3, with D perhaps matching TRBD1 (5 bases). This CDR3 has 16 amino acids. Germline CDR1 reads LGHNA; CDR2 reads YSLEER. CDR3 sequence reads: CASRQGAASLGNTIYF. Written as DNA, the CDR3 is TGCGCCAGCAGACAAGGGGCAGCTTCGCTCGGAAACACCATATATTTT.

The V gene is TRBV7-9, the J gene TRBJ1-4; D ambiguous. CDR3 size: 14 residues. V lost 5 bases and J lost 8, with 15 bases in between. Germline V gene data show CDR1 as SEHNR and CDR2 as FQNEAQ (reference sequence). The DNA for the CDR3 is TGTGCCAGCAGCCCCCGCGAGGCTGGAGAAAAACTGTTTTTT. It specifies CASSPREAGEKLFF.

The chain recombines TRBV30 with TRBJ2-1; 7 bases line up with TRBD2. Germline V lookup: CDR1 GTSNPN, CDR2 SVGIG (reference sequence). The ends lost 4 bases at V and 1 base at J; junction bases unmatched: 10. This CDR3 is 16 amino acids long. CDR3 nucleotide sequence: TGTGCCTGGAAACAACCGGGACTACTTTCCTACAATGAGCAGTTCTTC. It translates to CAWKQPGLLSYNEQFF.

V is TRBV6-5 and J is TRBJ1-5; D is uncertain. This CDR3 comprises 14 residues. Looked up from germline, CDR1 is MNHEY and CDR2 is SVGAGI. Trimming shortened V by 2 bases and J by 5 bases, and 10 bases separated the two germline ends. CDR3: CASSYQFRDQPQHF. In DNA form, the CDR3 reads TGTGCCAGCAGTTACCAATTTCGGGATCAGCCCCAGCATTTT.

Remarks on this clone: Germline and junction disagree at one end, which may indicate a read error. The rearrangement links TRBV3-1 (or the pseudogene TRBV3-2) to TRBJ2-1, with 8 nucleotides matching TRBD1. CDR1 is LGHDT and CDR2 is YNNKEL in the germline V gene (reference sequence). The CDR3 length is 15 residues. CDR3 bases: TGTGCCAGCAGCAAAGACAGGGGTAGTTACAATGAGCAGTTCTTC. Its translation is CASSKDRGSYNEQFF.

Comments on this clone: Other DNA sequences in this sample translate to the same CDR3. This chain links TRBV18 with TRBJ2-5, with TRBD1 identical over 8 bases. With V trimmed by 3 bases and J by 5 bases, 2 bases remained unmatched. CDR1 and CDR2 from the germline V gene are KGHSH and LQKENI. CDR3 size: 13 residues. The CDR3 DNA reads TGTGCCAGCTCACCCGGACAGGGTGAGACCCAGTACTTC. Translated: CASSPGQGETQYF.

This chain connects TRBV5-1 to TRBJ1-2; 8 bases line up with TRBD1. V gave up 4 bases and J gave up 8 bases; unmatched junction bases: 7. This CDR3 comprises 13 residues. Per the germline V gene, CDR1 is SGHRS and CDR2 is YFSETQ. The chain's CDR3 is CASSPGQGLGYTF. CDR3 bases: TGCGCCAGCAGCCCTGGACAGGGTCTGGGCTACACCTTC.

The chain is built from TRBV5-1 and TRBJ2-7, with 7 bases that match TRBD2. The V gene end was trimmed by 3 bases and the J gene end by 1 base; junction bases not matched to a gene: 7. Germline V gene data show CDR1 as SGHRS and CDR2 as YFSETQ. This CDR3 comprises 15 residues. CDR3 sequence reads: CASSYTGTTSYEQYF. The CDR3 bases are TGCGCCAGCAGCTATACCGGGACTACTTCCTACGAGCAGTACTTC.

The gene calls are TRBV18 and TRBJ2-1; D gene ambiguous. CDR3 length: 16 residues. Germline V gene sequence: CDR1 KGHSH, CDR2 LQKENI. Trimming shortened V by 1 base and J by 0 bases, and 10 bases separated the two germline ends. The CDR3 region is CASSPQKSNSYNEQFF. The CDR3 coding sequence is TGTGCCAGCTCACCACAGAAATCTAACTCCTACAATGAGCAGTTCTTC.

CDR3 nucleotide sequence: TGTGCCAGCAGTTACGATAGGACTACCACAGATACGCAGTATTTT. It specifies CASSYDRTTTDTQYF. The chain couples TRBV6-5 to TRBJ2-3, with D perhaps matching TRBD2 (6 bases). The germline CDR1 and CDR2 sequences are MNHEY and SVGAGI. V lost 2 bases, J lost 2 bases, and 11 bases lay in between. The CDR3 runs to 15 residues.

The chain couples TRBV9 to TRBJ2-1, with 10 bases that match TRBD1. CDR3 size: 14 residues. The J segment lost 9 bases and the V segment lost 4 bases, leaving 7 bases of the junction unmatched. Germline loops: CDR1 SGDLS, CDR2 YYNGEE. CDR3 loop: CASSSGTGELEQFF. CDR3 sequence (DNA): TGTGCCAGCAGCTCAGGGACAGGGGAACTTGAGCAGTTCTTC. Full variable domain (missing parts from reference TRBV9 and TRBJ2-1): DSGVTQTPKHLITATGQRVTLRCSPRSGDLSVYWYQQSLDQGLQFLIQYYNGEERAKGNILERFSAQQFPDLHSELNLSSLELGDSALYFCASSSGTGELEQFFGPGTRLTVL.

V is TRBV12-3 or TRBV12-4 and J is TRBJ1-2; D not resolved. CDR3 size: 13 residues. The V end lost 2 bases, the J end lost 3 bases, and 7 bases lay between the germline ends. CDR3 DNA: TGTGCCAGCAGTTTAATAGTGGACTATGGCTACACCTTC. Its protein product is CASSLIVDYGYTF.

The chain carries TRBV27 and TRBJ2-7; TRBD2 might be the D (5 bases). CDR1 MNHEY and CDR2 SMNVEV come from the germline V gene (reference sequence). This CDR3 contains 13 residues. The ends were cut back, 6 bases at V and 2 bases at J, with 11 bases in the middle. DNA of the CDR3: TGTGCCAGCAGCCTAATGGGAGCCTACGAGCAGTACTTC. Translated, it gives CASSLMGAYEQYF.

V usage is TRBV10-2 and J usage is TRBJ2-1; 8 nucleotides align to TRBD1. J gave up 4 bases and V 3 bases, and 8 bases lay outside the gene matches. The length of the CDR3 is 16 residues. The germline V gene encodes CDR1 WSHSY and CDR2 SAAADI. The CDR3 nucleotides are TGCGCCAGCAGTGAAATCTTAGGACAGGGTTACAATGAGCAGTTCTTC. It yields the protein CASSEILGQGYNEQFF.

This clone occurred a few times. The chain is built from TRBV11-2 and TRBJ2-7, with D maybe TRBD2 (6 bases). The V end lost 1 base, the J end lost 0 bases, and 10 bases lay between the germline ends. The CDR3 consists of 15 residues. Germline loops: CDR1 SGHAT, CDR2 FQNNGV. The CDR3 nucleotides read TGTGCCAGCAGCTTAGTTAGCGGATTCTCCTACGAGCAGTACTTC. It yields the protein CASSLVSGFSYEQYF.